The 19 T cell receptor beta chains below all came from one sample that was sequenced in a study of blood T cells in healthy people across ages. For the second PCR, which ran for about 7 to 12 cycles, a sample-barcoded 5' primer and a J-beta primer mix were used. Using its own MiXCR run on the 5' RACE reads, TCRdb lists one record per CDR3 protein. The table has 1.5 million to 2 million distinct CDR3 sequences, about 35% seen once. The specimen was blood. The receptors come from a woman between 25 and 40 years old in good health.

This clonotype was detected a few times. The J gene is TRBJ2-7, the V gene TRBV9; D assignment may be TRBD1 or TRBD2 (5 bases each). Trimming removed 2 bases from V and 9 bases from J, with 15 bases in between. Germline-derived CDR1 and CDR2 are SGDLS and YYNGEE. CDR3 size: 13 residues. The CDR3 DNA reads as TGTGCCAGCAGCGTTGTCCCCGGGGACGGGCAGTACTTC. Translated, it gives CASSVVPGDGQYF.

V is TRBV7-2 and J is TRBJ1-1; D is possibly TRBD1 (6 bases). This CDR3 has 15 amino acids. V was shortened by 5 bases and J by 0 bases, with 13 bases between the two germline ends. The germline CDR1 and CDR2 sequences are SGHTA and FQGNSA. The CDR3 region has the DNA TGTGCCAGCAGCCACCCGGGGACATTGAACACTGAAGCTTTCTTT. Its protein is CASSHPGTLNTEAFF.

The rearrangement uses TRBV27 and TRBJ2-7; D unresolved. CDR1 and CDR2 (germline): MNHEY, SMNVEV (reference sequence). CDR3 length: 13 residues. Trimming pared 5 bases from V and 3 bases from J, leaving 11 bases between. In DNA, the CDR3 is TGTGCCAGCAGTGTAGGTCGGGTCTACGAGCAGTACTTC. Translating it yields CASSVGRVYEQYF.

V usage is TRBV14 and J usage is TRBJ2-1; maybe TRBD1 (7 bases). Trimming took 5 bases from V and 4 from J, leaving 18 bases between them. This CDR3 region has 16 residues. CDR1 and CDR2 (germline): SGHDN, FVKESK. The CDR3 DNA reads TGTGCCAGCAGCTGGAGGGGGCGGGGCCCATACAATGAGCAGTTCTTC. This codes for CASSWRGRGPYNEQFF.

This clonotype was recorded a few times. The V and J genes are TRBV4-1 and TRBJ2-3; 7 bases align to TRBD2. V lost 1 base, J lost 2 bases, and 6 bases stayed unmatched. From germline, CDR1 is MGHRA and CDR2 YSYEKL. The CDR3 runs to 16 residues. The CDR3 is CASSQGGTKFTDTQYF. The CDR3 DNA sequence: TGCGCCAGCAGCCAAGGGGGGACTAAATTCACAGATACGCAGTATTTT.

J is TRBJ1-1 and V is TRBV12-3 or TRBV12-4, with D perhaps TRBD1 (5 bases). The CDR3 is 16 amino acids. V lost 3 bases, J lost 1 base, and 15 bases lay in between. CDR3 sequence (DNA): TGTGCCAGCAGTTTGCTCACAGGTCAACCGAACACTGAAGCTTTCTTT. Its translation is CASSLLTGQPNTEAFF.

This clonotype was seen more than once but under ten times. The rearrangement uses TRBV7-6 and TRBJ1-5; D is unresolved. The CDR3 covers 13 residues. Germline CDR1 is SGHVS and CDR2 is FNYEAQ. V lost 5 bases and J 4 bases, leaving 9 bases between the germline ends. As DNA, the CDR3 is TGTGCCAGCAGCCCCCAGGAGAATCAGCCCCAGCATTTT. The encoded protein is CASSPQENQPQHF.

This clonotype appeared a few times. The gene calls are TRBV7-8 and TRBJ1-5; possibly TRBD1 for D (5 bases). Trimming left V 3 bases short and J 5 bases short, with 14 bases between. CDR3 length: 15 residues. The germline V gene has CDR1 SGHVS and CDR2 FQNEAQ. DNA for the CDR3: TGTGCCAGCAGCTTTGGCCTCCGGGGGGATCAGCCCCAGCATTTT. Protein product: CASSFGLRGDQPQHF.

There are a few counts of this clonotype. The chain has TRBV6-2 or TRBV6-3 and TRBJ2-2; D is perhaps TRBD1 (6 bases). The ends were cut back, 8 bases at V and 4 bases at J, with 14 bases in the middle. This CDR3 has 14 amino acids. Germline loops: CDR1 MNHEY, CDR2 SVGEGT. This chain's CDR3 is CASDQGIGTGELFF. The CDR3 DNA reads as TGTGCCAGCGATCAGGGGATAGGCACCGGGGAGCTGTTTTTT.

This clonotype was picked up many times. The CDR3 loop is CASRVPGLAGGGETQYF. CDR3 bases: TGTGCCAGCAGAGTCCCGGGACTAGCGGGGGGGGGAGAGACCCAGTACTTC. The chain links TRBV6-2 or TRBV6-3 to TRBJ2-5, with 16 bases that match TRBD2. Germline CDR1 and CDR2: MNHEY and SVGEGT. This CDR3 comprises 17 residues. Trimming took 6 bases from V and 4 from J; bases not matched to a gene: 8.

This sequence joins TRBV10-3 and TRBJ1-5; 9 bases are shared with TRBD1. The CDR3 runs 14 residues. Germline lookup yields CDR1 ENHRY and CDR2 SYGVKD. The J segment lost 11 bases and the V segment lost 6 bases, leaving 11 bases of the junction unmatched. CDR3 sequence: CAIREDRGTPSQHF. In DNA form, the CDR3 reads TGTGCCATCAGGGAAGACAGGGGGACCCCCTCCCAGCATTTT.

The chain carries TRBV30 and TRBJ2-5; tentatively, D is TRBD2 (5 bases). The V end was cut by 7 bases, the J end by 5 bases, with 17 bases between. Germline V CDR1 and CDR2: GTSNPN, SVGIG (reference sequence). This CDR3 contains 13 residues. The CDR3 region has the DNA TGTGCCTATCTTTGGGCGAGGGAGGAGACCCAGTACTTC. Its protein is CAYLWAREETQYF.

The CDR3 is CASSLSASTNYGYTF. The CDR3 bases are TGCGCCAGCAGCTTGTCTGCCAGCACTAACTATGGCTACACCTTC. The V gene is TRBV5-1, the J gene TRBJ1-2; D ambiguous. This CDR3 has 15 amino acids. Trimming removed 1 base from V and 0 bases from J, with 10 bases in between. CDR1 and CDR2 (germline): SGHRS, YFSETQ.

This clonotype was observed a handful of times. The chain combines TRBV5-1 with TRBJ2-3; the D gene is possibly TRBD2 (5 bases). Trimming cost V 1 base and J 2 bases, with 14 bases left between them. The germline V gene encodes CDR1 SGHRS and CDR2 YFSETQ. The CDR3 has 16 residues. As DNA, the CDR3 is TGCGCCAGCAGCTTGTACAGCGGCAGATCCACAGATACGCAGTATTTT. Protein product: CASSLYSGRSTDTQYF.

The CDR3 sequence is CASRGYRGKNQPQHF. CDR3 in DNA: TGTGCCAGCAGGGGGTACAGGGGTAAAAATCAGCCCCAGCATTTT. The chain joins TRBV6-2 or TRBV6-3 to TRBJ1-5, with TRBD1 identical over 7 bases. The CDR3 is 15 amino acids. In germline, CDR1 is MNHEY, CDR2 SVGEGT. V lost 6 bases to trimming and J lost 4 bases; unmatched junction nucleotides: 9.

Here the CDR3 reads CASSSERGQGLNYEQYF. The CDR3 DNA reads as TGTGCCAGCAGCAGCGAAAGGGGACAGGGCCTCAACTACGAGCAGTACTTC. The V and J genes are TRBV21-1 and TRBJ2-7; the tabulated D call, TRBD1, remains unverified against the DNA. TRBV21-1 is a pseudogene. The CDR3 runs 17 residues.

The gene calls are TRBV4-1 and TRBJ2-7, with D uncertain. The germline V gene has CDR1 MGHRA and CDR2 YSYEKL. The CDR3 totals 16 residues. V shed 3 bases and J shed 0 bases, with 15 bases lying between them. This CDR3 is CASSHTGASLSYEQYF. In DNA form, the CDR3 reads TGCGCCAGCAGCCACACCGGAGCTTCCCTCTCCTACGAGCAGTACTTC.

This clonotype was detected a few times. This sequence joins TRBV6-1 and TRBJ2-2, with D possibly matching TRBD2 (6 bases). V gave up 8 bases and J gave up 1 base, with 8 bases separating them. This CDR3 has 13 residues. Germline values: CDR1 MNHNS, CDR2 SASEGT. DNA of the CDR3: TGTGCCAGCGGCGGGATGAACACCGGGGAGCTGTTTTTT. This sequence encodes CASGGMNTGELFF.

Here the CDR3 DNA reads TGTGCCAGCTCACCGCAGGGGCGATCCTATGGCTACACCTTC. Its translation: CASSPQGRSYGYTF. The chain carries TRBV18 and TRBJ1-2; D might be TRBD1 (6 bases). Germline CDR1 and CDR2: KGHSH and LQKENI. The CDR3 runs to 14 residues. V lost 3 bases and J lost 4, with 12 bases in between. The entire variable domain, with the rest obtained from reference TRBV18 and TRBJ1-2, is as follows: NAGVMQNPRHLVRRRGQEARLRCSPMKGHSHVYWYRQLPEEGLKFMVYLQKENIIDESGMPKERFSAEFPKEGPSILRIQQVVRGDSAAYFCASSPQGRSYGYTFGSGTRLTVV.